This TCR beta chain derives from a study of neurological immune-mediated disorders. Trimming removed 0 bases from V and 1 base from J, with 10 bases in between. Looked up from germline, CDR1 is SGHRS and CDR2 is YFSETQ. The CDR3 is 15 amino acids. Time point defined: longitudinal time-point 3. Via MiXCR, TCRdb re-called the 5' RACE reads, giving one row per CDR3 protein. The profile covers roughly 45,000 distinct CDR3 sequences, with around an eighth appearing a single time and over 9.5% taken by the ten largest. This clonotype has a count of ten or more. V usage is TRBV5-1 and J usage is TRBJ1-1; a weak D match, TRBD1 (5 bases). Sequencing input: PBMCs. The TCR was taken from a man aged 25-45 years in good health. The CDR3: CASSLAHGGNTEAFF. The CDR3 bases are TGCGCCAGCAGCTTGGCCCATGGGGGGAACACTGAAGCTTTCTTT.